Described below is a single TCR beta chain sequence and its context. No antigen is known for it. The source of the sample is a study of cytomegalovirus exposure and HLA in healthy donors. At the level of the study: As an earlier analysis found, about 200 million T cells yielded 90 million to 140 million unique TCR beta sequences. An early data release held some 85 million unique TCRs from HLA-typed donors.

CDR3 length equals 17 residues. Germline trimming cut 2 bases from V and 7 bases from J; bases unmatched to any gene: 16. Germline V gene sequence: CDR1 SGDLS, CDR2 YYNGEE. Findings and caveats of the study: In a later analysis, HLA-associated beta chains showed higher expansion and lower generation probabilities than comparable chains. Three chains linked to CMV were shown in vitro to be specific for CMV antigens.

Primers included in the PCR were 60 Vbeta and 13 Jbeta primers. This table comes from immunoSEQ multiplex PCR, and its TCRdb copy is limited to in-frame clones, with some not included. This table has about 140,000 clones, around 85% appearing once. The sequenced material came from PBMCs. This TCR was recovered from a female donor in good health and CMV-seronegative. The chain links TRBV9 to TRBJ1-2, with 8 bases aligning to TRBD1. The CDR3 DNA reads as TGTGCCAGCAGCGTGGGTTTCATTGGACAGGGATTTTCTGGCTACACCTTC. Protein: CASSVGFIGQGFSGYTF.